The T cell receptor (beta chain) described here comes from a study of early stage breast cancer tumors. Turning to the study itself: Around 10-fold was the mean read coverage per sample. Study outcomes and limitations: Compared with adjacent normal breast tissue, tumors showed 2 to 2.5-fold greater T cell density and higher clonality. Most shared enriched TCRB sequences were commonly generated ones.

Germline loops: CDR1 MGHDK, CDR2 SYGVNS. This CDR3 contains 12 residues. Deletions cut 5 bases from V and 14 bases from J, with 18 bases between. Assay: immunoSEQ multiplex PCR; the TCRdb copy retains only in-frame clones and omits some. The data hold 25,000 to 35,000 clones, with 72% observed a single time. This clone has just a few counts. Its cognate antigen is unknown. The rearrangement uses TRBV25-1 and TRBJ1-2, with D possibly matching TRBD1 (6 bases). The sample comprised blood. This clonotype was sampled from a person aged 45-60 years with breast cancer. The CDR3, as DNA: TGTGCCAGCAGTCAAACAGGGAAGGATAGAACCTTC. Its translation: CASSQTGKDRTF.